The 12 T cell receptor beta chains given below trace back to one sample, sequenced in a study of monozygotic twins with inflammatory bowel disease. For each CDR3 protein, TCRdb gives one entry from its re-call of the 5' RACE reads, without DNA. In all, the sample yields some 170,000 distinct CDR3 sequences. Sequenced input: blood. These receptors were taken from a human donor with ulcerative colitis or Crohn's disease, or a healthy co-twin of an affected twin (not recorded which).

The chain combines TRBV6-1 with TRBJ2-7; no DNA is available, so the TRBD1 call from TCRdb remains unchecked. The germline V gene has CDR1 MNHNS and CDR2 SASEGT. CDR3 size: 15 residues. CDR3 loop: CASSDGAGGIYEQYF.

This rearrangement joins TRBV6-6 to TRBJ2-5. Germline CDR1 MNHNY, CDR2 SVGAGI (reference sequence). This CDR3 region has 13 residues. The CDR3 loop reads CASSLERQETQYF.

This chain uses TRBV5-6 with TRBJ1-1; the TCRdb D gene call, TRBD1, has no DNA to confirm it. The CDR3 contains 13 residues. CDR1 is SGHDT, CDR2 YYEEEE, per germline. The CDR3 region is CASSLYGGAEAFF.

The V gene is TRBV28, the J gene TRBJ1-6; TCRdb gives TRBD1 as the D gene, but with no DNA this cannot be confirmed. This CDR3 is built from 14 residues. Germline V lookup: CDR1 MDHEN, CDR2 SYDVKM. CDR3 sequence reads: CASSSIGVNSPLHF.

The chain is built from TRBV20-1 and TRBJ1-5. The CDR3 consists of 13 residues. Germline V gives CDR1 DFQATT, CDR2 SNEGSKA (reference sequence). CDR3 residues: CSARDDPNQPQHF.

V usage is TRBV9 and J usage is TRBJ2-1; TCRdb designates TRBD2, a call that cannot be tested without DNA. This CDR3 comprises 15 residues. The germline V gene has CDR1 SGDLS and CDR2 YYNGEE. The CDR3: CASSPGLAGLNEQFF.

V and J are TRBV6-5 and TRBJ1-3. The CDR3 runs 18 residues. Looked up from germline, CDR1 is MNHEY and CDR2 is SVGAGI. CDR3 sequence reads: CASSYPRDLADGGNTIYF.

The chain recombines TRBV2 with TRBJ1-5; TCRdb proposes TRBD1, but this gene call is untestable without DNA. Germline assignment: CDR1 SNHLY and CDR2 FYNNEI. The CDR3 consists of 16 residues. Here the CDR3 reads CASSARVRPGNQPQHF.

This sequence joins TRBV5-4 and TRBJ2-1; the TRBD2 assignment by TCRdb is unverifiable without DNA. Germline V CDR1 and CDR2: SGHNT, YYREEE (reference sequence). The CDR3 sequence is 17 residues long. This chain's CDR3 is CASSFGGPTSSYNEQFF.

The chain carries TRBV4-2 and TRBJ2-1; TCRdb reports TRBD2, a call that lacks DNA to check it against. The CDR3 spans 18 residues. The germline V gene encodes CDR1 LGHNA and CDR2 YNFKEQ. CDR3: CASSQDRAAGGRGNEQFF.

V usage is TRBV28 and J usage is TRBJ1-5; TCRdb's D call, TRBD1, is unchecked because there is no DNA. Germline values: CDR1 MDHEN, CDR2 SYDVKM. This CDR3 contains 15 residues. The CDR3 reads CASSLPQGAGQPQHF.

The chain couples TRBV6-1 to TRBJ2-2. Germline CDR1 reads MNHNS; CDR2 reads SASEGT. This CDR3 spans 15 amino acids. The CDR3 spells CAISTMAANTGELFF.